The 4 T cell receptor beta chains listed next were all sequenced from one sample in a study of cytomegalovirus exposure and HLA in healthy donors (dated by TCRdb to about 2017). The library was obtained by the immunoSEQ multiplex PCR assay. For the multiplex PCR, a mixture combining 60 forward primers for TCR Vbeta segments and 13 reverse primers for TCR Jbeta segments was used. What TCRdb holds here is the immuneACCESS table cut down to in-frame rearrangements. Part of the clones is not present; checked against another copy, under half of the missing clones reflect an unresolved V gene, and the others are unexplained. Within this sample are about 240,000 clones, with about 81% of them counted one time only. The ten largest clones represent almost 8% of the sample. The source material was PBMCs. These receptors originate from a woman aged 55-69 years in good health and CMV-seropositive.

The chain uses TRBV7-2 and TRBJ1-2; the D gene is possibly TRBD1 (5 bases). Deletions cut 1 base from V and 0 bases from J, with 6 bases between. Per germline, CDR1 SGHTA and CDR2 FQGNSA. CDR3 length equals 14 residues. The CDR3: CASSLGTPNYGYTF. CDR3 bases: TGTGCCAGCAGCTTAGGGACACCTAACTATGGCTACACCTTC.

The chain uses TRBV7-9 and TRBJ1-1; D perhaps matches TRBD1 (5 bases). Trimming left V 0 bases short and J 7 bases short, with 15 bases between. This CDR3 has 15 amino acids. CDR1 SEHNR and CDR2 FQNEAQ come from the germline V gene (reference sequence). The CDR3 DNA reads as TGTGCCAGCAGCTTAGCGAAGGCAGGGTTGAGTGAAGCTTTCTTT. Amino acids: CASSLAKAGLSEAFF.

CDR3 coding DNA: TGTGCCACCAGCAGAGCTTCCAGCAATGAGCAGTTCTTC. Protein: CATSRASSNEQFF. The chain uses TRBV15 and TRBJ2-1; D is uncertain. Germline V gene lookup returns CDR1 LNHNV and CDR2 YYDKDF (reference sequence). V lost 1 base to trimming and J lost 6 bases, with 7 bases between them. This CDR3 comprises 13 residues.

The V call is TRBV5-5, the J call TRBJ2-7; 9 bases match TRBD2. V shed 0 bases, J shed 2 bases, and the junction held 3 bases outside the gene matches. The CDR3 has 15 residues. CDR1 is SGHKS and CDR2 is YYEKEE in the germline V gene (reference sequence). CDR3 sequence: CASSLARTSAYEQYF. As DNA, the CDR3 is TGTGCCAGCAGCTTGGCTCGGACTAGCGCCTACGAGCAGTACTTC.